These T cell receptor beta chains were read from a single sample in a study of T cell responses to AZD1222 COVID-19 vaccine. Clones were sequenced by immunoSEQ multiplex PCR, and TCRdb holds only the in-frame ones, with some missing. The sample contains 130,000 or so clones, about 90% of which appear only once. The specimen comprised peripheral blood, sampled on day 0 of AZD1222 vaccination. All receptors come from an adult in good health. CDR3s include the opening cysteine and the closing phenylalanine or tryptophan. A D gene is named only where the DNA matches it firmly. Only some rows state a clone size, as once, few, many or a class for expanded clones.

TRBV2	.	TRBD1	TRBJ1-1	CASSVEQGGEAFF	TGTGCCAGCAGTGTCGAACAGGGGGGAGAAGCTTTCTTT
TRBV5-1	.	.	TRBJ2-2	CASSPRWGAGTGELFF	TGCGCCAGCAGCCCTCGGTGGGGGGCGGGCACCGGGGAGCTGTTTTTT
TRBV27	.	.	TRBJ1-4	CASSLYIGVGSTNEKLFF	TGTGCCAGCAGTTTGTATATAGGGGTCGGATCAACTAATGAAAAACTGTTTTTT
TRBV5-6	.	.	TRBJ2-3	CASTLGGSLQYF	TGTGCCAGCACCCTCGGGGGCAGTCTGCAGTATTTT
TRBV29-1	.	.	TRBJ1-1	CSVSDGNTEAFF	TGCAGCGTTTCCGACGGGAACACTGAAGCTTTCTTT
TRBV9	.	TRBD1	TRBJ2-5	CASSRQGSQMETQYF	TGTGCCAGCTCCCGACAGGGTAGTCAGATGGAGACCCAGTACTTC
TRBV27	once	TRBD1	TRBJ1-5	CASSWGQGDQPQHF	TGTGCCAGCAGTTGGGGACAGGGTGATCAGCCCCAGCATTTT
TRBV11-3	.	.	TRBJ2-1	CASSSQGGSSYNEQFF	TGTGCCAGCAGCTCGCAGGGGGGGAGCTCCTACAATGAGCAGTTCTTC
TRBV5-1	.	TRBD1	TRBJ1-2	CASSLPGQGAEGYTF	TGCGCCAGCAGCTTGCCGGGACAGGGGGCCGAGGGCTACACCTTC
TRBV12-1	.	.	TRBJ2-4	CASSFCGDKNIQYF	TGTGCCAGCAGCTTTTGTGGGGACAAAAACATTCAGTACTTC
TRBV2	.	.	TRBJ1-1	CASTSGGTGNTEAFF	TGTGCCAGCACCAGCGGGGGAACCGGGAACACTGAAGCTTTCTTT
TRBV7-9	.	.	TRBJ1-5	CASSLASTINQPQHF	TGTGCCAGCAGCTTAGCCAGTACAATCAATCAGCCCCAGCATTTT
TRBV4-3	.	.	TRBJ2-1	CASSQDLVYEQFF	TGCGCCAGCAGCCAAGATTTAGTTTATGAGCAGTTCTTC
TRBV6-5	.	TRBD1	TRBJ1-4	CATKTGVNEKLFF	TGTGCCACCAAGACAGGGGTTAATGAAAAACTGTTTTTT
TRBV9	.	TRBD1	TRBJ1-2	CASSRDSTRGYTF	TGTGCCAGCAGCCGGGACAGCACGCGTGGCTACACCTTC
TRBV5-1	.	TRBD1	TRBJ1-3	CASSSLTGGSSGNTIYF	TGCGCCAGCAGCTCCCTGACAGGGGGAAGCTCTGGAAACACCATATATTTT
TRBV4-1	few	TRBD1	TRBJ1-1	CASSQGTARGDTEAFF	TGCGCCAGCAGCCAGGGGACAGCCCGGGGGGACACTGAAGCTTTCTTT
TRBV18	.	TRBD2	TRBJ2-1	CASSPGGTSGANEQFF	TGTGCCAGCTCACCGGGGGGGACTAGCGGGGCCAATGAGCAGTTCTTC
TRBV4-2	.	TRBD1	TRBJ1-6	CASSQVWARGQYSPLHF	TGTGCCAGCAGCCAAGTATGGGCCAGGGGGCAATATTCACCCCTCCACTTT
TRBV7-9	.	.	TRBJ2-1	CASSFPGDNEQFF	TGTGCCAGCAGCTTTCCAGGGGACAATGAGCAGTTCTTC
TRBV7-2	few	.	TRBJ2-1	CASSLVPSGHRYNEQFF	TGTGCCAGCAGCTTAGTTCCCAGCGGCCATAGGTACAATGAGCAGTTCTTC
TRBV5-1	.	.	TRBJ2-7	CASSYLYTPTGPLPTSYEQYF	TGCGCCAGCAGCTACTTATACACACCGACAGGACCCTTACCCACCTCCTACGAGCAGTACTTC
TRBV4-3	.	TRBD2	TRBJ2-3	CASSQDGLAGGRGTDTQYF	TGCGCCAGCAGCCAAGATGGACTAGCGGGGGGGCGGGGCACAGATACGCAGTATTTT
TRBV3-1/TRBV3-2	.	.	TRBJ1-4	CASSQGLFTAGDEKLFF	TGTGCCAGCAGCCAAGGGTTATTTACGGCAGGGGATGAAAAACTGTTTTTT
TRBV4-1	.	.	TRBJ2-7	CASSRFFGQNYEQYF	TGCGCCAGCAGCCGCTTTTTTGGGCAGAACTACGAGCAGTACTTC
TRBV27	.	.	TRBJ2-2	CASSLLENTGELFF	TGTGCCAGCAGTTTACTGGAGAACACCGGGGAGCTGTTTTTT
TRBV2	.	.	TRBJ1-1	CASSPITGTEAFF	TGTGCCAGCAGTCCTATTACGGGGACTGAAGCTTTCTTT
TRBV28	.	.	TRBJ1-5	CASKGSNQPQHF	TGTGCCAGCAAAGGCAGTAATCAGCCCCAGCATTTT
TRBV6-2/TRBV6-3	.	TRBD1	TRBJ1-5	CASSSLSGGGQPQHF	TGTGCCAGCAGTTCACTCTCAGGGGGCGGTCAGCCCCAGCATTTT
TRBV6-4	.	.	TRBJ2-1	CASSDTDSSEQFF	TGTGCCAGCAGTGACACCGACTCGTCTGAGCAGTTCTTC
TRBV6-2/TRBV6-3	.	.	TRBJ2-2	CASSFRLPGAGELFF	TGTGCCAGCAGTTTCCGACTCCCTGGGGCCGGGGAGCTGTTTTTT
TRBV9	.	TRBD2	TRBJ2-1	CASSVLTAGEQFF	TGTGCCAGCAGCGTCCTCACAGCGGGAGAGCAGTTCTTC
TRBV19	.	TRBD1	TRBJ1-1	CASWDRRNTEAFF	TGTGCCAGTTGGGACAGGAGGAACACTGAAGCTTTCTTT
TRBV4-3	.	TRBD1	TRBJ1-1	CASSQAGTANTEAFF	TGCGCCAGCAGCCAAGCTGGGACAGCTAACACTGAAGCTTTCTTT
TRBV7-3	.	.	TRBJ2-1	CASSLLGQNEQFF	TGTGCCAGCAGCTTACTGGGTCAGAATGAGCAGTTCTTC
TRBV5-5	.	.	TRBJ1-4	CASSLVPGTDEKLFF	TGTGCCAGCAGCTTGGTTCCGGGGACGGATGAAAAACTGTTTTTT
TRBV28	.	TRBD1	TRBJ1-2	CASSLPGQGRYGYTF	TGTGCCAGCAGTTTACCAGGACAGGGGAGATATGGCTACACCTTC